The clone carrying this TCR beta chain was recorded at least ten times. The entry originates in a study of regulatory T cells in long-lasting Graves disease. V shed 1 base and J shed 9 bases, with 10 bases lying between them. This CDR3 spans 14 amino acids. CDR3 regions were amplified by Arm-PCR using iRepertoire HTBI primers to build TCR beta libraries. TCRdb recomputed calls from the multiplex PCR reads with MiXCR, one row per CDR3 protein. The table includes hundreds of thousands of distinct CDR3 sequences, about 16% detected once. Sample time point: newly diagnosed GD, antithyroid drugs for less than 3 months. Making the TCR library involved RNA that had been extracted from PBMCs. The sample was also linked to a second study, of T cells in Graves' hyperthyroidism and ophthalmopathy.

The sequence was collected from a woman aged 35-60 years with Graves disease. The chain links TRBV12-3 or TRBV12-4 to TRBJ1-6; unclear D gene. The sample here was peripheral blood mononuclear cells (PBMCs), taken at new diagnosis, from a patient treated with antithyroid drugs. This CDR3 reads CASSLDSPGSPLHF. CDR3 in DNA: TGTGCCAGCAGTTTAGATTCGCCCGGTTCACCCCTCCACTTT.